Shown below are 13 T cell receptor beta chains from a single sample sequenced in a study of shared clonotypes between healthy human individuals. The method was immunoSEQ multiplex PCR; TCRdb's version includes in-frame clones alone and lacks a portion of them. The table lists a few million clones, approximately 93% of them singletons. Material for sequencing was naive CD4+ T cells from PBMCs. Subset of the sample: CD45RA+ positively selected. The receptors originated from a young man in good health. Some clones in this sample may be carry-over from other donors' samples.

This sequence joins TRBV5-1 and TRBJ2-5, with 7 bases identical to TRBD2. V lost 5 bases and J lost 3; bases outside the gene matches: 7. Per the germline V gene, CDR1 is SGHRS and CDR2 is YFSETQ. This CDR3 is 14 amino acids long. CDR3 sequence reads: CASRISGTEETQYF. CDR3 DNA sequence: TGCGCCAGCAGGATAAGCGGGACCGAAGAGACCCAGTACTTC.

The rearrangement links TRBV5-1 to TRBJ2-3, with 10 bases aligning to TRBD2. With 2 bases clipped from V and 6 bases from J, the junction kept 9 bases outside the gene matches. Germline V gene sequence: CDR1 SGHRS, CDR2 YFSETQ. The CDR3 is made up of 16 amino acids. The CDR3 spells CASSFAASGSPDTQYF. As DNA, the CDR3 is TGCGCCAGCAGCTTCGCGGCTAGCGGGAGTCCGGATACGCAGTATTTT.

On this clone itself: The junction shows a germline mismatch at one end, possibly a read error. The chain uses TRBV5-6 and TRBJ2-5; a weak D match, TRBD1 (5 bases). This CDR3 comprises 15 residues. Looked up from germline, CDR1 is SGHDT and CDR2 is YYEEEE. The CDR3 region has the DNA TGTGCCAGCAGCCCATCCCCAATAGAGGACACCCAAGGTGACTTC. Encoded protein: CASSPSPIEDTQGDF.

The V call is TRBV6-5, the J call TRBJ2-1; the D gene is possibly TRBD2 (5 bases). This CDR3 has 14 residues. With 2 bases removed from V and 6 bases from J, the gap between germline ends came to 11 bases. Looked up from germline, CDR1 is MNHEY and CDR2 is SVGAGI. CDR3 loop: CASSYGEGLNEQFF. CDR3 nucleotides: TGTGCCAGCAGTTACGGGGAAGGACTCAATGAGCAGTTCTTC.

The CDR3 protein is CSAAARYTDTQYF. Here the CDR3 DNA reads TGCAGCGCCGCCGCCCGGTACACAGATACGCAGTATTTT. The rearrangement links TRBV29-1 to TRBJ2-3; D uncertain. Trimming pared 7 bases from V and 2 bases from J, leaving 13 bases between. Germline V gives CDR1 SQVTM, CDR2 ANQGSEA. This CDR3 is built from 13 residues.

This clone was seen only once. The chain combines TRBV7-8 with TRBJ1-1; D remains ambiguous. V was trimmed by 5 bases and J by 0 bases, leaving 7 bases between them. This CDR3 spans 13 amino acids. The V gene's germline CDR1 is SGHVS and CDR2 FQNEAQ. The DNA of the CDR3 is TGTGCCAGCAGCCGCGGGATGAACACTGAAGCTTTCTTT. Translation gives CASSRGMNTEAFF.

The rearrangement joins TRBV6-5 to TRBJ1-5, with D unresolved. There are 14 residues in the CDR3. Trimming shortened V by 4 bases and J by 4 bases, and 11 bases separated the two germline ends. Germline loops: CDR1 MNHEY, CDR2 SVGAGI. The CDR3 loop is CASSSPQLNQPQHF. The CDR3 DNA reads as TGTGCCAGCAGTTCTCCACAGCTTAATCAGCCCCAGCATTTT.

The CDR3 region is CASSLRGRQGRDEQFF. CDR3 nucleotides: TGCGCCAGCAGCTTGCGCGGGAGGCAGGGTCGCGATGAGCAGTTCTTC. The gene calls are TRBV5-1 and TRBJ2-1; TRBD2 matches 8 bases. The CDR3 is 16 amino acids. Germline CDR1 reads SGHRS; CDR2 reads YFSETQ. V lost 1 base to trimming and J lost 8 bases; unmatched junction nucleotides: 11.

This chain links TRBV9 with TRBJ2-1, with TRBD2 identical over 7 bases. Germline values: CDR1 SGDLS, CDR2 YYNGEE. Trimming cost V 0 bases and J 9 bases; bases outside gene matches: 9. The CDR3 has 15 amino acids. The DNA of the CDR3 is TGTGCCAGCAGCGTAGGGCAGGCGGGAGTGGGTGAGCAGTTCTTC. This translates into CASSVGQAGVGEQFF.

This clone was detected a few times. Other DNA sequences in this specimen translate into the identical CDR3. The chain links TRBV5-1 to TRBJ1-1; no clear D. Trimming pared 0 bases from V and 4 bases from J, leaving 7 bases between. Germline V gene data show CDR1 as SGHRS and CDR2 as YFSETQ. The CDR3 spans 13 residues. The CDR3 nucleotides are TGCGCCAGCAGCTTGGAAGGCGGCACTGAAGCTTTCTTT. It encodes CASSLEGGTEAFF.

A single count supports this clone. J is TRBJ2-1 and V is TRBV2; D may be TRBD1 (5 bases). V was clipped by 6 bases and J by 11 bases, with 17 bases between them. The germline CDR1 and CDR2 sequences are SNHLY and FYNNEI. This CDR3 contains 13 residues. CDR3 in amino acids: CASRRQGPIQQFF. The DNA for the CDR3 is TGTGCCAGCAGGCGGCAGGGCCCAATCCAGCAGTTCTTC.

Remarks on this clone: This same CDR3 is encoded by further DNA sequences in the sample. This chain connects TRBV5-1 to TRBJ2-5; D is unclear. The CDR3 is made up of 13 amino acids. The germline V gene has CDR1 SGHRS and CDR2 YFSETQ. Trimming removed 0 bases from V and 2 bases from J, with 5 bases in between. CDR3 bases: TGCGCCAGCAGCTTGGTACCTCAAGAGACCCAGTACTTC. It translates to CASSLVPQETQYF.

In DNA form, the CDR3 reads TGTGCCAGCAGGAAGACAGGGTTGGGTCAGCCCCAGCATTTT. Translation: CASRKTGLGQPQHF. This chain links TRBV28 with TRBJ1-5; the match to TRBD1 covers 7 bases. This CDR3 comprises 14 residues. V shed 6 bases and J 6 bases; nucleotides not matched to a gene: 8. Germline values: CDR1 MDHEN, CDR2 SYDVKM.